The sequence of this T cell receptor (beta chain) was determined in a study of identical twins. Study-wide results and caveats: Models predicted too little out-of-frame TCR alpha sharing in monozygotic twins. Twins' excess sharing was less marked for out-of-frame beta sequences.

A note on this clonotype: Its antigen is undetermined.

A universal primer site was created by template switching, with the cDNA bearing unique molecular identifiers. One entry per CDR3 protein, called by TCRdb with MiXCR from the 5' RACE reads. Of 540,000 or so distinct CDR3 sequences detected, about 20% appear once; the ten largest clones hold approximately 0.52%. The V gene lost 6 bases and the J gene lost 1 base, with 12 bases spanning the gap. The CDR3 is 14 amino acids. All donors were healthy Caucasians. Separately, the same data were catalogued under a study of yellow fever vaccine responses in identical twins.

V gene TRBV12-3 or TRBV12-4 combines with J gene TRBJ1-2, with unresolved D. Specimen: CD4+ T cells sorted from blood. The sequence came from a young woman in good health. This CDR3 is CASRPGSNNYGYTF. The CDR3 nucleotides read TGTGCCAGCAGACCCGGATCAAATAACTATGGCTACACCTTC.